This is a list of T cell receptor beta chains from one sample in a study of blood T cell repertoires in COVID-19. Measured with immunoSEQ multiplex PCR; TCRdb has only the in-frame clones, and not every one. There are around 380,000 clones in the sample; more than 70% occur only once, and 1.3% lies in the top ten. The material sequenced was PBMCs or T cells enriched from blood (not recorded which). The receptors shown here come from a man aged 25-40 years who had recovered from COVID-19. CDR3s include the opening cysteine and the closing phenylalanine or tryptophan. Fields, in order: J gene, V gene, D gene, clone size, CDR3 DNA, CDR3 protein. The D gene is left open where the match is weak. Some rows mark clone size as missing; the rest say once, few, many or name a class of expanded clone.

TRBJ1-4 | TRBV19 | TRBD1 | . | TGTGCCAGTAGTAACCCCTCCGGCAGGGGGCTGGTTGCAACTAATGAAAAACTGTTTTTT | CASSNPSGRGLVATNEKLFF
TRBJ1-1 | TRBV6-1 | TRBD1 | . | TGTGCCAGCAGTGAAGCAAGGGGGCGGAACACTGAAGCTTTCTTT | CASSEARGRNTEAFF
TRBJ2-7 | TRBV4-3 | TRBD2 | . | TGCGCCAGCAGCCAAGATCTGGCTAGCGGAACCTACGAGCAGTACTTC | CASSQDLASGTYEQYF
TRBJ1-1 | TRBV7-9 | . | . | TGTGCCAGCAGCTTTAATCCTATCCGGGACACGAGTAACACTGAAGCTTTCTTT | CASSFNPIRDTSNTEAFF
TRBJ2-5 | TRBV5-1 | TRBD1 | . | TGCGCCAGCAGCTTCTCAGGGGGTAGAGAGACCCAGTACTTC | CASSFSGGRETQYF
TRBJ2-7 | TRBV7-9 | . | once | TGTGCCAGCAGCTTAATTTCAGGGAAGAGCTACGAGCAGTACTTC | CASSLISGKSYEQYF
TRBJ1-2 | TRBV6-2/TRBV6-3 | . | . | TGTGCCAGCAGTCCGACAGTTAACTATGGCTACACCTTC | CASSPTVNYGYTF
TRBJ1-6 | TRBV19 | . | . | TGTGCCAGTAGTCTCGGTACCTATAATTCACCCCTCCACTTT | CASSLGTYNSPLHF
TRBJ1-6 | TRBV4-2 | . | . | TGTGCCAGCAGCCAAGATGGAGAGAATTCACCCCTCCACTTT | CASSQDGENSPLHF
TRBJ2-3 | TRBV4-2 | . | . | TGTGCCAGCAGCCAATATCCTGCCCGGAGGTTTAGCACAGATACGCAGTATTTT | CASSQYPARRFSTDTQYF
TRBJ1-6 | TRBV6-6 | . | . | TGTGCCAGCAGTGGGACGGAGGGAGCGGGTTCACCCCTCCACTTT | CASSGTEGAGSPLHF
TRBJ1-5 | TRBV30 | . | . | TGTGCCTGGAGTGTCTCAACAAGCAATCAGCCCCAGCATTTT | CAWSVSTSNQPQHF
TRBJ2-7 | TRBV19 | TRBD1 | . | TGTGCCTCAGGGCAGGGGGCATCCTACGAGCAGTACTTC | CASGQGASYEQYF
TRBJ1-1 | TRBV3-1/TRBV3-2 | . | . | TGTGCCAGCAGCCAAGGGTACGGTGAAGCTTTCTTT | CASSQGYGEAFF
TRBJ1-1 | TRBV30 | . | . | TGTGCCTGGAGTGTACAGACTGAAGCTTTCTTT | CAWSVQTEAFF
TRBJ1-1 | TRBV5-6 | . | . | TGTGCCAGCAGCTTGCTGGGGGCGGACACTGAAGCTTTCTTT | CASSLLGADTEAFF
TRBJ1-1 | TRBV7-2 | . | . | TGTGCCAGCAGCTCCCGACTTCTGGCGAACACTGAAGCTTTCTTT | CASSSRLLANTEAFF
TRBJ2-7 | TRBV7-8 | TRBD1 | . | TGTGCCAGCAGACCTCCGACAGGGGCCTACGAGCAGTACTTC | CASRPPTGAYEQYF
TRBJ1-1 | TRBV13 | . | . | TGTGCCAGCAGCCAAACGGAACAGGGACCGAACACTGAAGCTTTCTTT | CASSQTEQGPNTEAFF
TRBJ1-1 | TRBV27 | TRBD1 | . | TGTGCCAGCAGTTTAGACCAGGGGGCGATTGGTGAAGCTTTCTTT | CASSLDQGAIGEAFF
TRBJ1-6 | TRBV12-3/TRBV12-4 | . | . | TGTGCCAGCCGCCGGGAGGTTAATTCACCCCTCCACTTT | CASRREVNSPLHF
TRBJ1-2 | TRBV15 | TRBD1 | . | TGTGCCACCAGCAGAGATCGCACCGGGACAGGGGACTACACCTTC | CATSRDRTGTGDYTF
TRBJ2-1 | TRBV9 | . | . | TGTGCCAGCAGCGTAGCTCTAGGGGTCTCCTACAATGAGCAGTTCTTC | CASSVALGVSYNEQFF
TRBJ1-6 | TRBV27 | . | . | TGTGCCAGCAGTTCAGAGGGGGTGACTAATTCACCCCTCCACTTT | CASSSEGVTNSPLHF
TRBJ2-3 | TRBV13 | TRBD2 | . | TGTGCCAGCAGCTTAAGGGAGGGTTCGGGAACAGATACGCAGTATTTT | CASSLREGSGTDTQYF
TRBJ1-1 | TRBV2 | . | . | TGTGCCAGCACGGAAGCTTTCTTT | CASTEAFF
TRBJ1-2 | TRBV14 | . | . | TGTGCCAGCAGATCGCCCCTACGGTATGGCTACACCTTC | CASRSPLRYGYTF
TRBJ2-6 | TRBV7-2 | . | . | TGTGCCAGCACCTCTTCGTCAGCAGGCTCTGGGGCCAACGTCCTGACTTTC | CASTSSSAGSGANVLTF
TRBJ2-1 | TRBV25-1 | TRBD2 | . | TGTGCCAGCAGTGAACATACGGGAGGGGGGATTGAGCAGTTCTTC | CASSEHTGGGIEQFF
TRBJ2-1 | TRBV6-5 | . | . | TGTGCCAGCAGCCGCGAAGGAGGGGGCGGCGAGCAGTTCTTC | CASSREGGGGEQFF
TRBJ1-1 | TRBV28 | TRBD1 | . | TGTGCCGGACGACCCCACCGGGACAGCGCTGAAGCTTTCTTT | CAGRPHRDSAEAFF
TRBJ2-6 | TRBV3-1/TRBV3-2 | . | many | TGTGCCAGCAGCCCCACGACCGCGGTGAGCTCTGGGGCCAACGTCCTGACTTTC | CASSPTTAVSSGANVLTF
TRBJ1-2 | TRBV3-1/TRBV3-2 | . | . | TGTGCCAGCAGCCAGGCAGATAACTATGGCTACACCTTC | CASSQADNYGYTF
TRBJ2-7 | TRBV19 | . | . | TGTGCCAGTAGTATGGGACAAGGGCCTTCCTACGAGCAGTACTTC | CASSMGQGPSYEQYF
TRBJ1-1 | TRBV29-1 | . | . | TGCAGCGTTCAAGGACTGGACACTGAAGCTTTCTTT | CSVQGLDTEAFF
TRBJ2-5 | TRBV12-3/TRBV12-4 | . | . | TGTGCCAGCAGTCCCGGGGTGGGGGAGACCCAGTACTTC | CASSPGVGETQYF
TRBJ1-5 | TRBV21-1 | . | . | TGTGCCAGCAGCAAAAAGCTCTATCAGCCCCAGCATTTT | CASSKKLYQPQHF
TRBJ1-5 | TRBV9 | TRBD1 | . | TGTGCCAGCAGCCGGGACAGTATTAGCAATCAGCCCCAGCATTTT | CASSRDSISNQPQHF
TRBJ2-2 | TRBV6-5 | . | . | TGTGCCAGCAGTTCAGGCTTGCCGGTCACCGGGGAGCTGTTTTTT | CASSSGLPVTGELFF
TRBJ1-2 | TRBV2 | . | once | TGTGCCAGCAGCCCTCCCGGGAGGGCCGCTGGCTACACCTTC | CASSPPGRAAGYTF
TRBJ1-1 | TRBV18 | TRBD1 | . | TGTGCCAGCTCACCACCGATGGGACAGGCGGAGGCTGCTTTCTTT | CASSPPMGQAEAAFF
TRBJ1-2 | TRBV19 | TRBD1 | . | TGTGCCAGTAGTATAGATGCTTCCGAGCGACAGGGACGTCACCTTTACTATGGCTACACCTTC | CASSIDASERQGRHLYYGYTF
TRBJ2-3 | TRBV6-6 | . | . | TGTGCCAGCAGTTACTCCCGGCAGGACACAGATACGCAGTATTTT | CASSYSRQDTDTQYF
TRBJ2-1 | TRBV11-2 | . | . | TGTGCCAGCAGCTTATCCAGCGTTGAGCAGTTCTTC | CASSLSSVEQFF
TRBJ2-1 | TRBV25-1 | . | . | TGTGCCAGCAGTGAATTCGAGGGTAGGAATGAGCAGTTCTTC | CASSEFEGRNEQFF
TRBJ1-2 | TRBV2 | TRBD1 | . | TGTGCCAGCATCCCGGACAGGGGATTATCCCTCTATGGCTACACCTTC | CASIPDRGLSLYGYTF
TRBJ2-2 | TRBV30 | . | . | TGTGCCTGGAGTGTACAATACCTCTTCGGGGAGCTGTTTTTT | CAWSVQYLFGELFF
TRBJ1-2 | TRBV5-6 | . | . | TGTGCCAGCAGCTTGGGAGGGCTCGCTGGCTACACCTTC | CASSLGGLAGYTF
TRBJ2-7 | TRBV29-1 | TRBD1 | . | TGCAGCGTTGAAGAGTGGCAGGGGGCCTACGAGCAGTACTTC | CSVEEWQGAYEQYF
TRBJ1-5 | TRBV12-3/TRBV12-4 | . | . | TGTGCCAGCAGTCCCAACAATCAGCCCCAGCATTTT | CASSPNNQPQHF
TRBJ1-2 | TRBV6-2/TRBV6-3 | TRBD1 | . | TGTGCCAGCAGTTACCGACAGGGTAATGGCTACACCTTC | CASSYRQGNGYTF
TRBJ1-2 | TRBV7-2 | . | . | TGTGCCAGCAACTTACAGGGTGGCGTCGTGAGCTACACCTTC | CASNLQGGVVSYTF
TRBJ1-5 | TRBV6-1 | . | . | TGTGCCAGCAGTGAAGCCCCAGGCCCCAGCAATCAGCCCCAGCATTTT | CASSEAPGPSNQPQHF
TRBJ2-7 | TRBV2 | TRBD1 | . | TGTGCCAGCAGGAGGACAGGCCCCGAGCAGTACTTC | CASRRTGPEQYF